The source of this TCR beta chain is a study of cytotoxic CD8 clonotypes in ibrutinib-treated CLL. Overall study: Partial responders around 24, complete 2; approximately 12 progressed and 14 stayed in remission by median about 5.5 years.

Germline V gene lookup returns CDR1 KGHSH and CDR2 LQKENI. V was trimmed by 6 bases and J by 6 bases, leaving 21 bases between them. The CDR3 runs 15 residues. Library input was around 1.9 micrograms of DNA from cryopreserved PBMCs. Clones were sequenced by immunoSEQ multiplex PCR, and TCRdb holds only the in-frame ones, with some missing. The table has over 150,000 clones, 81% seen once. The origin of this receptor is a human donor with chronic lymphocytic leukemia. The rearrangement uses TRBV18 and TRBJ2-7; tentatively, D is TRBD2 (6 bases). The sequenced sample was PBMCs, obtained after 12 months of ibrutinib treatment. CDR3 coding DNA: TGTGCCAGCTCCCTCGGGACTCGCAAAGGATTCGAGCAGTACTTC. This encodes CASSLGTRKGFEQYF.